This is a list of T cell receptor beta chains from one sample in a study of blood T cell dynamics during melanoma immunotherapy. The assay was immunoSEQ multiplex PCR, and TCRdb's table has in-frame clones only and misses some. Seen here are about 5,600 clones, about four fifths observed once, and the top ten hold around 33%. The specimen comprised blood, sampled from a patient treated with checkpoint blockade. These receptors were obtained from a human donor with melanoma. Some clones in this sample may be carry-over from other donors' samples. CDR3s include the opening cysteine and the closing phenylalanine or tryptophan. The D gene is left open where the match is weak. Some rows have no size entry. The others give once, few or many, or a class for an expanded clone.

>NA|16|TRBJ2-7|NA|TRBV19
TGTGCCAGTGCCCCCCTTGGTTCAAATAAGGATCACGAGCAGTACTTC
CASAPLGSNKDHEQYF
>NA|14|TRBJ2-7|NA|TRBV5-6
TGTGCCAGCAGCTTGGAACAGGGAGTTAACGAGCAGTACTTC
CASSLEQGVNEQYF
>NA|15|TRBJ2-3|NA|TRBV7-2
TGTGCCAGCAGCCCCTCAAGGGGGGGGGTAGATACGCAGTATTTT
CASSPSRGGVDTQYF
>NA|15|TRBJ1-6|NA|TRBV5-5
TGTGCCAGCAGCTCGGAGGGGGACACCGAATCACCCCTCCACTTT
CASSSEGDTESPLHF
>NA|13|TRBJ1-4|NA|TRBV6-6
TGTGCCAGCAGTCAGCTTTATGGAGAAAAACTGTTTTTT
CASSQLYGEKLFF
>NA|18|TRBJ1-6|NA|TRBV19
TGTGCCAGTAGTATCCCCCGACCCAGACAGTTGGGGGATTCACCCCTCCACTTT
CASSIPRPRQLGDSPLHF
>TRBD1|15|TRBJ2-7|NA|TRBV5-1
TGCGCCAGCAGCCCCGGACAGGTAGTGGGAACCGAGCAGTACTTC
CASSPGQVVGTEQYF
>NA|13|TRBJ1-5|few|TRBV2
TGTGCCAGCGGACCCAATAGCAATCAGCCCCAGCATTTT
CASGPNSNQPQHF
>TRBD2|15|TRBJ2-3|NA|TRBV7-6
TGTGCCAGCAGCTTAGACCCCACTAGCGGGGGGACGCAGTATTTT
CASSLDPTSGGTQYF
>TRBD2|16|TRBJ2-1|NA|TRBV9
TGTGCCAGCAGCGACGTTGTCGGCGGGGGGCACGATGAGCAGTTCTTC
CASSDVVGGGHDEQFF
>NA|14|TRBJ1-1|NA|TRBV7-9
TGTGCCAGCAGCTCAGGCGGCGGGTACACTGAAGCTTTCTTT
CASSSGGGYTEAFF
>TRBD1|16|TRBJ1-1|NA|TRBV19
TGTGCCAGTAGTTCTCGGACAGGGGCGAGGGGCGCTGAAGCTTTCTTT
CASSSRTGARGAEAFF
>NA|16|TRBJ1-2|NA|TRBV6-4
TGTGCCAGCAGTATCGAACAACAGGCCTATAACTATGGCTACACCTTC
CASSIEQQAYNYGYTF
>NA|14|TRBJ1-1|NA|TRBV11-2
TGTGCCAGCAGCTTTTTTAAGTGGTATACTGAAGCTTTCTTT
CASSFFKWYTEAFF
>TRBD2|16|TRBJ2-2|few|TRBV4-3
TGCGCCAGCAGCCCAATGAAAAGCGGGAGCACCGGGGAGCTGTTTTTT
CASSPMKSGSTGELFF
>NA|14|TRBJ1-3|NA|TRBV7-2
TGTGCCAGCAGCCTTACAGGGTCTGGAAACACCATATATTTT
CASSLTGSGNTIYF
>NA|13|TRBJ1-6|NA|TRBV19
TGTGCCAGTAGTATAGAGCGGCAATCACCCCTCCACTTT
CASSIERQSPLHF
>TRBD1|13|TRBJ1-2|NA|TRBV6-5
TGTGCCAGCAGTTATCAGGGGGCAATCGGCTACACCTTC
CASSYQGAIGYTF
>TRBD1|13|TRBJ1-2|NA|TRBV30
TGTGCCTGGAGTCCAACAGGGGTTGGAGGCTACACCTTC
CAWSPTGVGGYTF
>NA|15|TRBJ1-2|NA|TRBV19
TGTGCCAGTAGTACGCAGAGGACAGCTTACTATGGCTACACCTTC
CASSTQRTAYYGYTF
>TRBD1|14|TRBJ1-2|once|TRBV5-4
TGTGCCAGCAGCCAAAGGGACAGCAACTATGGCTACACCTTC
CASSQRDSNYGYTF
>NA|14|TRBJ2-2|once|TRBV28
TGTGCCAGCAGACCCAGGGGTCACACCGGGGAGCTGTTTTTT
CASRPRGHTGELFF
>TRBD2|17|TRBJ2-2|NA|TRBV9
TGTGCCAGCAGCACTCGGACTAGCGGGGGGTTCACCGGGGAGCTGTTTTTT
CASSTRTSGGFTGELFF
>NA|17|TRBJ1-2|NA|TRBV4-2
TGTGCCAGCAGCCAAGATAAGACGCCGGGGACCAACTATGGCTACACCTTC
CASSQDKTPGTNYGYTF
>TRBD1|15|TRBJ1-5|few|TRBV28
TGTGCCAGCAGTTTTTTGGACAGGGTTGATCAGCCCCAGCATTTT
CASSFLDRVDQPQHF
>NA|12|TRBJ2-7|once|TRBV7-2
TGTGCCAGCAGCCCGGTTACCTACGAGCAGTACTTC
CASSPVTYEQYF
>NA|15|TRBJ2-1|NA|TRBV5-5
TGTGCCAGCAGCTCGACAGTTGACCCCTACAATGAGCAGTTCTTC
CASSSTVDPYNEQFF
>NA|13|TRBJ2-3|NA|TRBV11-3
TGTGCCAGCAGCCCGGGATTGGGAGATACGCAGTATTTT
CASSPGLGDTQYF
>NA|16|TRBJ2-1|once|TRBV7-9
TGTGCCAGCAGCTTAAAAGCGAGACAAAGATACAATGAGCAGTTCTTC
CASSLKARQRYNEQFF
>NA|12|TRBJ1-3|NA|TRBV14
TGTGCCAGCAGCCGTCCTGGAAACACCATATATTTT
CASSRPGNTIYF
>TRBD1|16|TRBJ1-2|NA|TRBV9
TGTGCCAGCAGCCACAGGGGGCAGCTGGTAAACTATGGCTACACCTTC
CASSHRGQLVNYGYTF
>NA|14|TRBJ1-2|few|TRBV10-3
TGTGCCATCAGTCAGGCAGGGGTAGACTATGGCTACACCTTC
CAISQAGVDYGYTF
>TRBD2|18|TRBJ2-3|NA|TRBV19
TGTGCCAGTAGTATAAGAGGGGCGGCAGCGGGAGTAACAGATACGCAGTATTTT
CASSIRGAAAGVTDTQYF
>NA|17|TRBJ1-3|NA|TRBV6-1
TGTGCCAGCAGTCAAGAACCGACGGCGAGCTCTGGAAACACCATATATTTT
CASSQEPTASSGNTIYF
>TRBD1|13|TRBJ1-2|NA|TRBV19
TGTGCCAGTAGGGCGACAGGGGGGGTTGGCTACACCTTC
CASRATGGVGYTF
>TRBD2|15|TRBJ2-1|few|TRBV5-1
TGCGCCAGCAGCTCGACTAGCGGGGTTTGGAATGAGCAGTTCTTC
CASSSTSGVWNEQFF
>TRBD2|16|TRBJ2-1|NA|TRBV9
TGTGCCAGCAGCTCCGGTCCCGCGGGGGGCCACAATGAGCAGTTCTTC
CASSSGPAGGHNEQFF
>NA|15|TRBJ2-7|NA|TRBV7-2
TGTGCCAGCAGCTTAGCGACAGGTTTACGTTACGAGCAGTACTTC
CASSLATGLRYEQYF
>TRBD2|15|TRBJ2-7|few|TRBV28
TGTGCCAGCAGAGGAAGTAGCGGGAGGGCCGATGAGCAGTACTTC
CASRGSSGRADEQYF